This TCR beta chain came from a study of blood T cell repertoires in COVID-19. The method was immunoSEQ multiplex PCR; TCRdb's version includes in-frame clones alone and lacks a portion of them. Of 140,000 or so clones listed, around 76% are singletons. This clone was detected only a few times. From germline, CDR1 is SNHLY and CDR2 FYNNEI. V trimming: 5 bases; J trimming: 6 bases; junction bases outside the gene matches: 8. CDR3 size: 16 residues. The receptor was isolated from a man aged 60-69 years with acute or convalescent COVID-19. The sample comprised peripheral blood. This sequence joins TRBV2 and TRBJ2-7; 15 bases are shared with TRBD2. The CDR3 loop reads CASSLGLAGGPVEQYF. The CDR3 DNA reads TGTGCCAGCAGTTTAGGACTAGCGGGAGGGCCCGTCGAGCAGTACTTC.